These 20 T cell receptor beta chains share one sample of origin, sequenced in a study of blood T cell repertoires in COVID-19 (dated by TCRdb to the early 2020s). Preparation of the library involved the immunoSEQ multiplex PCR assay. Entries here come from immuneACCESS through TCRdb and include only in-frame sequences with V and J called. Some clones fail to appear in such tables; in the studies checked, an unresolved V gene covers under half of the shortfall, and the cause of the remainder is unknown. For this sample there are some 120,000 clones; about 87% appear just once. The leading ten clones occupy 3% to 4.5% of the sample. Sequenced input: peripheral blood. Source of these receptors: a woman aged 55-69 years with acute or convalescent COVID-19.

This sequence joins TRBV27 and TRBJ1-2; D is unresolved. Per germline, CDR1 MNHEY and CDR2 SMNVEV (reference sequence). This CDR3 contains 13 residues. Trimming cost V 0 bases and J 8 bases, with 10 bases left between them. As DNA, the CDR3 is TGTGCCAGCAGTTTATCCACATCGGGAGGCTACACCTTC. Residues: CASSLSTSGGYTF.

The gene calls are TRBV27 and TRBJ1-1; D may be TRBD1 (5 bases). CDR3 size: 15 residues. Per germline, CDR1 MNHEY and CDR2 SMNVEV (reference sequence). Trimming pared 6 bases from V and 1 base from J, leaving 15 bases between. The CDR3 sequence is CASSITIGGNTEAFF. The CDR3 region has the DNA TGTGCCAGCAGCATTACCATCGGGGGGAACACTGAAGCTTTCTTT.

The rearrangement links TRBV30 to TRBJ1-1; 7 bases line up with TRBD1. V shed 0 bases and J 0 bases; nucleotides not matched to a gene: 7. Germline V gives CDR1 GTSNPN, CDR2 SVGIG (reference sequence). The CDR3 sequence is 16 residues long. As DNA, the CDR3 is TGTGCCTGGAGTGTCAGGACAGGTAGTATGAACACTGAAGCTTTCTTT. It translates to CAWSVRTGSMNTEAFF. Supplemented by reference TRBV30 and TRBJ1-1, the full variable domain reads SQTIHQWPATLVQPVGSPLSLECTVEGTSNPNLYWYRQAAGRGLQLLFYSVGIGQISSEVPQNLSASRPQDRQFILSSKKLLLSDSGFYLCAWSVRTGSMNTEAFFGQGTRLTVV.

The CDR3 DNA reads as TGTGCCAGCAAGAAATCTAGCGGGGGAAATGAGCAGTTCTTC. Its translation is CASKKSSGGNEQFF. V gene TRBV2 combines with J gene TRBJ2-1; TRBD2 matches at 10 bases. The germline CDR1 and CDR2 sequences are SNHLY and FYNNEI. The CDR3 is 14 residues long. Losses at the gene ends were 7 bases for V and 7 bases for J; bases not matched to a gene: 7.

This rearrangement joins TRBV2 to TRBJ2-7, with unresolved D. Trimming left V 7 bases short and J 2 bases short, with 9 bases between. The CDR3 contains 12 residues. CDR1 is SNHLY, CDR2 FYNNEI, per germline. The CDR3 region is CASKAEPYEQYF. CDR3 in DNA: TGTGCCAGCAAGGCGGAGCCCTACGAGCAGTACTTC.

CDR3 in amino acids: CASSPRRTTEAFF. CDR3 nucleotides: TGTGCCAGCTCACCACGGAGGACTACTGAAGCTTTCTTT. The chain couples TRBV18 to TRBJ1-1; D is unresolved. Germline loops: CDR1 KGHSH, CDR2 LQKENI. The germline V and J ends were trimmed by 1 base and 5 bases, with 8 bases remaining between them. The CDR3 extends over 13 amino acids.

The chain has TRBV24-1 and TRBJ1-2; 7 nucleotides agree with TRBD1. The V gene's germline CDR1 is KGHDR and CDR2 SFDVKD. Trimming at V came to 6 bases and at J to 7 bases, leaving 4 bases not matched to a gene. The CDR3 contains 12 residues. Here the CDR3 reads CATSPTGSGYTF. DNA for the CDR3: TGTGCCACCAGTCCGACAGGGAGTGGCTACACCTTC.

The rearrangement joins TRBV7-9 to TRBJ1-5; tentative D call: TRBD1 (5 bases). Trimming shortened V by 3 bases and J by 3 bases, and 9 bases separated the two germline ends. The CDR3 totals 14 residues. From germline, CDR1 is SEHNR and CDR2 FQNEAQ (reference sequence). The chain's CDR3 is CASSLEGINQPQHF. The CDR3 DNA sequence: TGTGCCAGCAGCTTGGAGGGGATCAATCAGCCCCAGCATTTT. Full variable domain (remainder filled in from reference TRBV7-9 and TRBJ1-5): DTGVSQNPRHKITKRGQNVTFRCDPISEHNRLYWYRQTLGQGPEFLTYFQNEAQLEKSRLLSDRFSAERPKGSFSTLEIQRTEQGDSAMYLCASSLEGINQPQHFGDGTRLSIL.

The rearrangement uses TRBV19 and TRBJ1-2; D possibly corresponds to TRBD1 (6 bases). This CDR3 comprises 14 residues. Germline CDR1 and CDR2: LNHDA and SQIVND (reference sequence). Trimming removed 10 bases at V and 5 bases at J, with 20 bases between. The CDR3 sequence: CATRPGQAGYGYTF. CDR3 sequence (DNA): TGTGCCACAAGACCGGGACAAGCTGGGTATGGCTACACCTTC.

The CDR3: CAWSQDRDTEAFF. CDR3 nucleotide sequence: TGTGCCTGGAGTCAGGACAGGGACACTGAAGCTTTCTTT. The chain is built from TRBV30 and TRBJ1-1, with 8 bases identical to TRBD1. The germline gives CDR1 GTSNPN, CDR2 SVGIG (reference sequence). With V trimmed by 2 bases and J by 3 bases, 2 bases remained unmatched. This CDR3 comprises 13 residues.

The V gene is TRBV7-9, the J gene TRBJ2-7; no definite D call. The V end was cut by 6 bases, the J end by 2 bases, with 11 bases between. This CDR3 region has 13 residues. Looked up from germline, CDR1 is SEHNR and CDR2 is FQNEAQ (reference sequence). CDR3 loop: CASSRENTYEQYV. Written as DNA, the CDR3 is TGTGCCAGCAGTAGAGAGAATACCTACGAGCAGTACGTC.

This chain joins TRBV6-5 and TRBJ2-1; 9 nucleotides align to TRBD1. CDR1 is MNHEY and CDR2 is SVGAGI in the germline V gene. This CDR3 comprises 15 residues. V lost 10 bases, J lost 10 bases, and 17 bases stayed unmatched. DNA of the CDR3: TGTGCCATATCGGAAAATGTGGACACAGGGGGCGAGCAGTTCTTC. This encodes CAISENVDTGGEQFF.

This sequence joins TRBV2 and TRBJ2-1, with 10 bases identical to TRBD1. Germline V CDR1 and CDR2: SNHLY, FYNNEI. The CDR3 covers 15 residues. The V and J ends lost 6 bases and 4 bases, in that order; junction bases with no gene match: 6. CDR3 in amino acids: CASRPDRGQYNEQFF. DNA of the CDR3: TGTGCCAGCAGACCCGACAGGGGGCAATACAATGAGCAGTTCTTC.

The J gene is TRBJ2-2, the V gene TRBV2, with a possible D match to TRBD1 (5 bases). The CDR3 has 14 residues. V dropped 4 bases and J dropped 7 bases, with 13 bases sitting between them. The germline V gene encodes CDR1 SNHLY and CDR2 FYNNEI. The CDR3: CASSVYETDGELFF. CDR3 coding DNA: TGTGCCAGCAGTGTATACGAGACAGACGGGGAGCTGTTTTTT.

The V and J genes are TRBV29-1 and TRBJ2-3; D unclear. This CDR3 region has 10 residues. V lost 4 bases and J 5 bases, leaving 4 bases between the germline ends. CDR1 and CDR2 from the germline V gene are SQVTM and ANQGSEA. CDR3 protein: CSVARDTQYF. The CDR3 DNA is TGCAGCGTTGCCCGAGATACGCAGTATTTT.

This chain connects TRBV5-1 to TRBJ2-5; D might be TRBD1 (5 bases). Germline CDR1 is SGHRS and CDR2 is YFSETQ. The CDR3 is 13 residues long. V lost 7 bases to trimming and J lost 2 bases, with 12 bases between them. The CDR3 nucleotides are TGCGCCAGCGCTGTTAGGACACAAGAGACCCAGTACTTC. This gives the protein CASAVRTQETQYF. Supplemented by reference TRBV5-1 and TRBJ2-5, the full variable domain reads KAGVTQTPRYLIKTRGQQVTLSCSPISGHRSVSWYQQTPGQGLQFLFEYFSETQRNKGNFPGRFSGRQFSNSRSEMNVSTLELGDSALYLCASAVRTQETQYFGPGTRLLVL.

This clone showed up just once. Compared with germline, one end of the junction differs, possibly owing to a read error. This chain connects TRBV7-9 to TRBJ2-4; perhaps TRBD2 as D (6 bases). From germline, CDR1 is SEHNR and CDR2 FQNEAQ (reference sequence). The CDR3 contains 16 residues. The CDR3 sequence is CASSSGGRGAKNIQYF. CDR3 DNA sequence: TGTGCCAGCAGCTCCGGAGGGCGCGGGGCCAAGAACATTCAGTACTTC.

The rearrangement uses TRBV4-1 and TRBJ1-2, with a weak D call TRBD1 (6 bases). The CDR3 loop spans 16 amino acids. V gave up 5 bases and J gave up 0 bases, with 16 bases separating them. Germline V gives CDR1 MGHRA, CDR2 YSYEKL. The chain's CDR3 is CASSWDNGEPNYGYTF. The CDR3 region has the DNA TGCGCCAGCAGCTGGGACAACGGGGAACCTAACTATGGCTACACCTTC.

The chain recombines TRBV5-6 with TRBJ2-2; no clear D. CDR3 size: 13 residues. With 1 base removed from V and 5 bases from J, the gap between germline ends came to 6 bases. The germline CDR1 and CDR2 sequences are SGHDT and YYEEEE. CDR3 residues: CASSLKETGELFF. In DNA, the CDR3 is TGTGCCAGCAGCTTGAAAGAGACCGGGGAGCTGTTTTTT.

This chain connects TRBV28 to TRBJ1-2, with 9 nucleotides matching TRBD1. This CDR3 has 15 amino acids. Germline V gene data show CDR1 as MDHEN and CDR2 as SYDVKM. V lost 2 bases, J lost 5 bases, and 6 bases stayed unmatched. CDR3 loop: CASSLPGTGRYGYTF. CDR3 coding DNA: TGTGCCAGCAGTTTACCCGGGACAGGGAGGTATGGCTACACCTTC.